This entry concerns a single TCR beta chain. Sequencing used immunoSEQ multiplex PCR; TCRdb keeps in-frame clones, though not all of them. The table records 70,000 to 75,000 clones, roughly 84% of them present only once. This sample stems from a study of OX40 agonist ivuxolimab in advanced cancers. This CDR3 has 16 amino acids. Germline V gene data show CDR1 as SEHNR and CDR2 as FQNEAQ (reference sequence). V was shortened by 0 bases and J by 5 bases, with 16 bases between the two germline ends. The chain couples TRBV7-9 to TRBJ1-2, with D possibly TRBD1 on 5 matching bases. This sequence originates from an adult with an advanced solid tumor such as melanoma, head and neck, liver or kidney cancer. Sequenced material: CD4+ or CD8+ T cells sorted from blood, taken in a trial of the OX40 agonist ivuxolimab. The DNA of the CDR3 is TGTGCCAGCAGCTTAGCGGTGACTCTCCAGGGATATGGCTACACCTTC. It codes for CASSLAVTLQGYGYTF.